A single T cell receptor (beta chain) is shown here with its context. Its antigen is not identified. The CDR3 extends over 16 amino acids. The germline V gene encodes CDR1 MNHNS and CDR2 SASEGT. V dropped 1 base and J dropped 7 bases, with 19 bases sitting between them. The entry originates in a study of T cell responses to AZD1222 COVID-19 vaccine. The study's findings and limits: White British people made up most donors, females outnumbered males, and clonal diversity was possibly underestimated. CD4 TCRs covered the whole spike, strongest at regions 160-218 and 743-854. Spike-specific TCR breadth and depth went up after people got two AZD1222 doses. Variant regions that are unmutated are reportedly the target of nearly half of spike-specific TCRs.

The protocol was immunoSEQ multiplex PCR, while the TCRdb copy is restricted to in-frame clones and leaves out a portion. The profile shows 85,000 to 110,000 clones, about nine tenths of them singletons. This chain links TRBV6-1 with TRBJ1-2; D gene ambiguous. This TCR was recovered from an adult in good health. Here the sequenced sample was peripheral blood, taken on day 0 of AZD1222 vaccination. For the CDR3, the DNA is TGTGCCAGCAGTGAAGTAGGAGGGTCCCCTTTCTCTGGCTACACCTTC. The encoded protein is CASSEVGGSPFSGYTF.